Listed below are T cell receptor beta chains from one sample, sequenced in a study of Graves' ophthalmopathy and Graves' hyperthyroidism. TCRdb independently ran MiXCR on the multiplex PCR reads; one entry per CDR3 protein. The sample shows 350,000 to 450,000 distinct CDR3 sequences, approximately 16% of them seen only once. The sequencing sample was made of peripheral blood. Receptors originate from a woman between 18 and 29 years old with Graves' ophthalmopathy. Both conserved end residues are trimmed from each CDR3. Fields, in order: V gene, CDR3 protein.

v_gene: TRBV2
CDR3aa: ASSDPMMGTSGRQKY

v_gene: TRBV7-2
CDR3aa: ASSFLRRDSEQY

v_gene: TRBV7-2
CDR3aa: ASTGTSSYEQY

v_gene: TRBV12-3/TRBV12-4
CDR3aa: ASSLGVGEWFAEPQH

v_gene: TRBV29-1
CDR3aa: SVEGEGSNYGYT

v_gene: TRBV5-1
CDR3aa: ASSLRPPGQGAF

v_gene: TRBV12-3/TRBV12-4
CDR3aa: ASSVQAGTTEAF

v_gene: TRBV29-1
CDR3aa: SVEGGGYT

v_gene: TRBV4-3
CDR3aa: ASSVPGQGIYGYT

v_gene: TRBV6-1
CDR3aa: ASTVTPGLGNEQY

v_gene: TRBV27
CDR3aa: ASSSTGDGNNQPQH

v_gene: TRBV6-2/TRBV6-3
CDR3aa: ASSYSGPSRAYSNQPQH

v_gene: TRBV2
CDR3aa: ASSENWTGSGYT

v_gene: TRBV6-5
CDR3aa: ASSYVNAGNTIY

v_gene: TRBV30
CDR3aa: AWTYIGYTEAF

v_gene: TRBV5-1
CDR3aa: ASSPLRTSGRSGANVLT

v_gene: TRBV5-1
CDR3aa: ASSPGLPPRGYT

v_gene: TRBV28
CDR3aa: ASSKFMGVESEAF

v_gene: TRBV19
CDR3aa: ASSNTGFVTGELF

v_gene: TRBV18
CDR3aa: ASSPVGQGAFEQY

v_gene: TRBV6-5
CDR3aa: ASSYSGQGTDEQY

v_gene: TRBV30
CDR3aa: AWGGGLNQPQH

v_gene: TRBV30
CDR3aa: AWGAGAQETQY

v_gene: TRBV5-1
CDR3aa: ASSLTEGQPQH

v_gene: TRBV10-3
CDR3aa: AISARTLNNTGELF

v_gene: TRBV7-2
CDR3aa: ASSRGQGASYEQY

v_gene: TRBV7-2
CDR3aa: ASSLSRGNTIY

v_gene: TRBV5-1
CDR3aa: ASSFGTSYSGELF

v_gene: TRBV11-1
CDR3aa: ASSRARPGQGTGELF

v_gene: TRBV6-5
CDR3aa: ASSGPGWYTGELF

v_gene: TRBV28
CDR3aa: ASSPNMRDTFGYT

v_gene: TRBV19
CDR3aa: ASSPDRRGGNQPQH

v_gene: TRBV12-3/TRBV12-4
CDR3aa: ASSSPGGAKQPQH

v_gene: TRBV7-3
CDR3aa: ASSQGANTGELF

v_gene: TRBV28
CDR3aa: ASSPPGKQY

v_gene: TRBV7-8
CDR3aa: ASSQYASVNEQY

v_gene: TRBV28
CDR3aa: ASSSAGQGFYEQY

v_gene: TRBV12-3/TRBV12-4
CDR3aa: ASIFSAGNTEAF

v_gene: TRBV6-1
CDR3aa: ASTYGAGDTEAF

v_gene: TRBV7-2
CDR3aa: ASSSGTGKIGEQY

v_gene: TRBV7-2
CDR3aa: ASSLSDSFGNTIY

v_gene: TRBV11-2
CDR3aa: ASSLEINWSTYNSPLH